This TCR beta chain was sequenced for a study of technical replicates of blood from a few donors. Using immunoSEQ multiplex PCR, the repertoire was profiled, and TCRdb retains in-frame clones only, with some absent. The table lists fewer than 75,000 clones, roughly 93% of them singletons. Deletions cut 6 bases from V and 4 bases from J, with 13 bases between. Per germline, CDR1 LNHDA and CDR2 SQIVND (reference sequence). The CDR3 is made up of 14 amino acids. Sequencing was carried out using T cells isolated from PBMCs. The sequence derives from a human donor in good health. V and J are TRBV19 and TRBJ1-3; D is uncertain. The CDR3 DNA follows: TGTGCCAGTAGGACACCAACTAGGGGAAACACCATATATTTT. Protein product: CASRTPTRGNTIYF.